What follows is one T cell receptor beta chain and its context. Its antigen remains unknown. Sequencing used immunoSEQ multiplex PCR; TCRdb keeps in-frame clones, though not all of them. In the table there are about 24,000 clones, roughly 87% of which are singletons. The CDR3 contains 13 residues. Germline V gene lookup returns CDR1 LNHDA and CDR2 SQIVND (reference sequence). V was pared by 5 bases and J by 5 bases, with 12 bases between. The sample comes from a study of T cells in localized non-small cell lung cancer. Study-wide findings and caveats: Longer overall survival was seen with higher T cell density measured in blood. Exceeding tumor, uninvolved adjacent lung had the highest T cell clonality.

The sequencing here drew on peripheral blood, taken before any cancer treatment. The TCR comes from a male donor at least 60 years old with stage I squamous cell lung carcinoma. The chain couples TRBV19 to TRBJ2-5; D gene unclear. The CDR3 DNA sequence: TGTGCCAGTAGTGACTCCCCCCGGGAGACCCAGTACTTC. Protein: CASSDSPRETQYF.